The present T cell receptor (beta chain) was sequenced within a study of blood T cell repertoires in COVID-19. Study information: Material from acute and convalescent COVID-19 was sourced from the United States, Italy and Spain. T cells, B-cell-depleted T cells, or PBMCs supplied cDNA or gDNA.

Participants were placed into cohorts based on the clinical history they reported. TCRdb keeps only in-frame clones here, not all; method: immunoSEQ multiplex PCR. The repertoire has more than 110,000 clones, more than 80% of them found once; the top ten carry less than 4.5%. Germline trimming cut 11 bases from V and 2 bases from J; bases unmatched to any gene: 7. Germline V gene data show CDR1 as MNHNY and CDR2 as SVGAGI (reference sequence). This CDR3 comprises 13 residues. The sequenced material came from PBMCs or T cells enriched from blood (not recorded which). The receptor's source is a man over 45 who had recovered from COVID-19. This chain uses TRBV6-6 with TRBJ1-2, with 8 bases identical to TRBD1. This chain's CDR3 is CAARAGGNYGYTF. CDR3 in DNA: TGTGCCGCGAGGGCAGGGGGCAACTATGGCTACACCTTC.